Reported below is one TCR beta chain. In the authors' workflow: Amplifying reference gene primers gave estimates of nucleated cell counts. Using immunoSEQ multiplex PCR, the repertoire was profiled, and TCRdb retains in-frame clones only, with some absent. V and J calls and clone size are as listed in that table; D and trimming were resolved from the DNA. The sample shows about 130,000 clones, 55% to 75% of them seen only once. This sample was taken from a study of blood T cell repertoires in COVID-19. Across the study: Samples representing acute and convalescent COVID-19 were sourced from the United States, Italy and Spain. T cells, B-cell-depleted T cells, or PBMCs supplied cDNA or gDNA.

This CDR3 has 17 amino acids. The V segment lost 3 bases and the J segment 2 bases; nucleotides outside the gene matches: 10. The germline V gene encodes CDR1 KGHSH and CDR2 LQKENI. Sequenced material: peripheral blood. The sequence was obtained from a woman in her 70s with acute or convalescent COVID-19. V is TRBV18 and J is TRBJ1-5, with 7 bases aligning to TRBD1. CDR3 nucleotides: TGTGCCAGCTCACCGACGACAGGGCCGGGGGGCAATCAGCCCCAGCATTTT. Its translation is CASSPTTGPGGNQPQHF. Full variable domain (outside the CDR3, taken from reference TRBV18 and TRBJ1-5): NAGVMQNPRHLVRRRGQEARLRCSPMKGHSHVYWYRQLPEEGLKFMVYLQKENIIDESGMPKERFSAEFPKEGPSILRIQQVVRGDSAAYFCASSPTTGPGGNQPQHFGDGTRLSIL.